Following are 8 T cell receptor beta chains from one sample sequenced in a study of cytomegalovirus exposure and HLA in healthy donors. The PCR contained 60 Vbeta and 13 Jbeta primers. Clones were sequenced by immunoSEQ multiplex PCR, and TCRdb holds only the in-frame ones, with some missing. The repertoire consists of some 150,000 clones, with under 80% occurring once and the leading ten covering less than 2.5%. Sequencing input: PBMCs. These receptor sequences come from a human donor in good health.

This clone was counted between two and nine times. The chain is built from TRBV9 and TRBJ1-2, with D uncertain. Germline V lookup: CDR1 SGDLS, CDR2 YYNGEE. The CDR3 is 13 residues long. Trimming took off 2 bases at V and 0 bases at J, with 5 bases between the two ends. CDR3 DNA: TGTGCCAGCAGCGTTATAGCTAACTATGGCTACACCTTC. Translated: CASSVIANYGYTF.

The chain carries TRBV2 and TRBJ2-2, with 14 bases matching TRBD2. V lost 4 bases to trimming and J lost 5 bases; unmatched junction nucleotides: 9. CDR1 and CDR2 (germline): SNHLY, FYNNEI. This CDR3 comprises 18 residues. In nucleotides, the CDR3 is TGTGCCAGCAGTGTCGGACTAGCGGGGGGTAGGTGGACCGGGGAGCTGTTTTTT. Encoded protein: CASSVGLAGGRWTGELFF. The full variable domain, completed using reference TRBV2 and TRBJ2-2, is EPEVTQTPSHQVTQMGQEVILRCVPISNHLYFYWYRQILGQKVEFLVSFYNNEISEKSEIFDDQFSVERPDGSNFTLKIRSTKLEDSAMYFCASSVGLAGGRWTGELFFGEGSRLTVL.

This clone has only one observation. The chain combines TRBV5-6 with TRBJ1-2; no clear D. CDR3 length equals 15 residues. With 1 base removed from V and 2 bases from J, the gap between germline ends came to 12 bases. Germline V gene sequence: CDR1 SGHDT, CDR2 YYEEEE. CDR3: CASSLRQRPNYGYTF. CDR3 coding DNA: TGTGCCAGCAGCTTGAGGCAGCGTCCAAACTATGGCTACACCTTC.

The chain has TRBV18 and TRBJ2-6; 11 bases map to TRBD2. Germline CDR1 is KGHSH and CDR2 is LQKENI. This CDR3 spans 21 amino acids. V gave up 3 bases and J gave up 0 bases; unmatched junction bases: 13. CDR3 sequence reads: CASSPRVASGGPSSGANVLTF. CDR3 nucleotide sequence: TGTGCCAGCTCACCCCGTGTAGCTAGCGGGGGGCCCAGCTCTGGGGCCAACGTCCTGACTTTC.

The gene calls are TRBV5-1 and TRBJ1-5; D unclear. The CDR3 covers 16 residues. The V end was cut by 3 bases, the J end by 2 bases, with 15 bases between. Germline values: CDR1 SGHRS, CDR2 YFSETQ. DNA of the CDR3: TGCGCCAGCAGCTACGAGGGCTCCCTTGGCAATCAGCCCCAGCATTTT. It encodes CASSYEGSLGNQPQHF.

To note about this clone: The same CDR3 can be traced to other DNA sequences in this sample. The V call is TRBV2, the J call TRBJ1-1; 7 bases map to TRBD1. The CDR3 contains 13 residues. Germline V gene data show CDR1 as SNHLY and CDR2 as FYNNEI. The V and J ends lost 6 bases and 1 base, in that order; junction bases with no gene match: 2. The CDR3: CASRGDRNTEAFF. The CDR3 region has the DNA TGTGCCAGCAGGGGGGACAGGAACACTGAAGCTTTCTTT.

This clone has only a few counts. The V and J genes are TRBV9 and TRBJ1-1, with D perhaps TRBD1 (6 bases). CDR1 SGDLS and CDR2 YYNGEE come from the germline V gene. The ends were cut back, 2 bases at V and 5 bases at J, with 16 bases in the middle. CDR3 length: 15 residues. CDR3 protein: CASSVLAGVGTEAFF. CDR3 nucleotides: TGTGCCAGCAGCGTTCTGGCAGGGGTGGGGACTGAAGCTTTCTTT.

The J gene is TRBJ2-7, the V gene TRBV5-1; 7 positions match TRBD1. The CDR3 loop spans 15 amino acids. Germline lookup yields CDR1 SGHRS and CDR2 YFSETQ. With V trimmed by 3 bases and J by 2 bases, 8 bases remained unmatched. The CDR3 DNA follows: TGCGCCAGCAGCTGGCTTGGGCAGGGGGCCTACGAGCAGTACTTC. Protein product: CASSWLGQGAYEQYF. The whole variable domain, remainder taken from reference TRBV5-1 and TRBJ2-7, is KAGVTQTPRYLIKTRGQQVTLSCSPISGHRSVSWYQQTPGQGLQFLFEYFSETQRNKGNFPGRFSGRQFSNSRSEMNVSTLELGDSALYLCASSWLGQGAYEQYFGPGTRLTVT.